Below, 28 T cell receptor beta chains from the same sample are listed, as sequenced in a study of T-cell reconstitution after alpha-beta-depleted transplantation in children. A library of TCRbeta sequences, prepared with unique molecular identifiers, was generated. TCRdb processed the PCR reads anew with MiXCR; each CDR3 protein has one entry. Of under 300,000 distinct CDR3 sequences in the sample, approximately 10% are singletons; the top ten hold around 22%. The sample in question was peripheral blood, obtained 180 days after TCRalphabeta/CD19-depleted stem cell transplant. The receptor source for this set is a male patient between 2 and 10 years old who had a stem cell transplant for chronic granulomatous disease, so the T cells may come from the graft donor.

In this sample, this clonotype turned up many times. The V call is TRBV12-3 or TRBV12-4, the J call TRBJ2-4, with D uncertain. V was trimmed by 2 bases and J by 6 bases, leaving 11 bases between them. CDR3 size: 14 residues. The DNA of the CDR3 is TGTGCCAGCAGTTTAAGGATTTGGGGAAACATTCAGTACTTC. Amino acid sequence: CASSLRIWGNIQYF.

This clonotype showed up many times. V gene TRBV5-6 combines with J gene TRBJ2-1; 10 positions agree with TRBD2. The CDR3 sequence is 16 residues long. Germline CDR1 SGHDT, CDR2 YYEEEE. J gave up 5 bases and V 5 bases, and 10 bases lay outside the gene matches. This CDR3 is CASRSISGGADNEQFF. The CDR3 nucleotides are TGTGCCAGCAGATCCATCAGCGGGGGGGCGGACAATGAGCAGTTCTTC.

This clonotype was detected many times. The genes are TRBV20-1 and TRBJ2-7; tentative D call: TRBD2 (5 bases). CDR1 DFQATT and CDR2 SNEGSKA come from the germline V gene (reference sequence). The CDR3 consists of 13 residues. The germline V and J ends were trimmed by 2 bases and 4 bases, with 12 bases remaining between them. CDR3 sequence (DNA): TGCAGTGCTAGATTCGGGAAAAAGTACGAGCAGTACTTC. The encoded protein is CSARFGKKYEQYF.

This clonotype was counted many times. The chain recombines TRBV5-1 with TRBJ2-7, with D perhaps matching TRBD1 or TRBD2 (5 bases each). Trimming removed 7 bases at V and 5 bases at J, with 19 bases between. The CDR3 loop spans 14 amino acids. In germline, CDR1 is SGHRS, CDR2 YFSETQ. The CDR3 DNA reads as TGCGCCAGCGGGGAACGAGGGGTACCCCACGAGCAGTACTTC. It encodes CASGERGVPHEQYF.

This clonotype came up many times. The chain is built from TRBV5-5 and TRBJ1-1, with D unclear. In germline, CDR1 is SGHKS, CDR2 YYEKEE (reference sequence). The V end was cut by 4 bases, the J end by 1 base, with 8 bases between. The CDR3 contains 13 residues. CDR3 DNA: TGTGCCAGCAGCCGGCGGGAGAACACTGAAGCTTTCTTT. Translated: CASSRRENTEAFF.

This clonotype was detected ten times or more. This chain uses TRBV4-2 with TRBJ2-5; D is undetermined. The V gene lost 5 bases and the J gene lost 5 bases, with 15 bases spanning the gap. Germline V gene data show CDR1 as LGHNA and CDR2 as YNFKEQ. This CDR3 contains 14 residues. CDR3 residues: CASSTVKGKETQYF. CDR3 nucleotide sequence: TGTGCCAGCAGCACAGTAAAAGGCAAGGAGACCCAGTACTTC.

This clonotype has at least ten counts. CDR3 in amino acids: CASSGTRPNTGELFF. DNA of the CDR3: TGTGCCAGCAGTGGGACGCGTCCGAACACCGGGGAGCTGTTTTTT. The gene calls are TRBV2 and TRBJ2-2; D is undetermined. This CDR3 spans 15 amino acids. Looked up from germline, CDR1 is SNHLY and CDR2 is FYNNEI. Trimming left V 4 bases short and J 0 bases short, with 9 bases between.

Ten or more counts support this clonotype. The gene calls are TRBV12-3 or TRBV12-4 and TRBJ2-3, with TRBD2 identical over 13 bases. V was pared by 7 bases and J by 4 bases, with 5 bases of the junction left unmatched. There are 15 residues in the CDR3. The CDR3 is CASTKLAGGPDTQYF. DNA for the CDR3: TGTGCCAGCACCAAACTAGCGGGGGGGCCAGATACGCAGTATTTT.

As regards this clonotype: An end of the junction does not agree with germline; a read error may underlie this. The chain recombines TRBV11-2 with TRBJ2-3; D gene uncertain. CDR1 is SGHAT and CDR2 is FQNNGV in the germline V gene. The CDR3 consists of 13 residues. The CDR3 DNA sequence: TGTGCCAGCAGCTTAGAGTACACAGATAGGCAGTATTTT. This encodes CASSLEYTDRQYF.

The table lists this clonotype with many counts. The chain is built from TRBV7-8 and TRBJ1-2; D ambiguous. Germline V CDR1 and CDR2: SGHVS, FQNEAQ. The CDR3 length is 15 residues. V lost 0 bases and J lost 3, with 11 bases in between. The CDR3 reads CASSLAPGVDYGYTF. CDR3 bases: TGTGCCAGCAGCTTAGCTCCGGGTGTCGACTATGGCTACACCTTC.

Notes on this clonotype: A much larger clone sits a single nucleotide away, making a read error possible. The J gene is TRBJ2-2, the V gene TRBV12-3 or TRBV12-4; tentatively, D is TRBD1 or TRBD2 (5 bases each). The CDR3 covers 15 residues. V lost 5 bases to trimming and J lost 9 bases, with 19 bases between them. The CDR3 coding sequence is TGTGCCAGCAGTCACGCGGTCGCCGGGACCTGGGAGCTGTTTTTT. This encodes CASSHAVAGTWELFF.

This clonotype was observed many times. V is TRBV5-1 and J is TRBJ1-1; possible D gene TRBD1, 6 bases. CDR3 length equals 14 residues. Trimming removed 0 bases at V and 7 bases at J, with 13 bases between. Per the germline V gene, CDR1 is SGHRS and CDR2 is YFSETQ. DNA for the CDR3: TGCGCCAGCAGCTTGGCGGGGGCGCGCAATGAAGCTTTCTTT. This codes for CASSLAGARNEAFF.

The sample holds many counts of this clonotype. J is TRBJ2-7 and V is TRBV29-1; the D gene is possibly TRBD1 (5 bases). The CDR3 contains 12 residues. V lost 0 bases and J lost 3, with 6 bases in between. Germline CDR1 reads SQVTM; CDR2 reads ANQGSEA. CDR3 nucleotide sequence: TGCAGCGTTGAAGATAGGGGCTACGAGCAGTACTTC. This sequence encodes CSVEDRGYEQYF.

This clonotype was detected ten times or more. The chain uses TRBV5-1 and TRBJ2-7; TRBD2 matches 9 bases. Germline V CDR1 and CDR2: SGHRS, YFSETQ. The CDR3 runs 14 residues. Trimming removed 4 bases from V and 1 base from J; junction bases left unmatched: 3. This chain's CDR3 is CASSMGLASYEQYF. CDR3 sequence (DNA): TGCGCCAGCAGCATGGGACTAGCTTCCTACGAGCAGTACTTC.

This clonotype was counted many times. The CDR3 coding sequence is TGTGCCAGCAGCGTGGACAGGGAGAAAGAGACCCAGTACTTC. This codes for CASSVDREKETQYF. The chain combines TRBV9 with TRBJ2-5; 8 bases align to TRBD1. The ends lost 2 bases at V and 3 bases at J; junction bases unmatched: 3. CDR1 and CDR2 (germline): SGDLS, YYNGEE. The CDR3 runs to 14 residues.

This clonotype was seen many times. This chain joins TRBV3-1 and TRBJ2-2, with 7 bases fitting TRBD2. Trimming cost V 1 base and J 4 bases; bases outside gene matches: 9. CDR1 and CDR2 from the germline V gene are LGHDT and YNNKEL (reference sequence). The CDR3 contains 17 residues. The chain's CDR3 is CASSQGVSGMGTGELFF. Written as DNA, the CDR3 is TGTGCCAGCAGCCAAGGGGTGAGCGGGATGGGCACCGGGGAGCTGTTTTTT.

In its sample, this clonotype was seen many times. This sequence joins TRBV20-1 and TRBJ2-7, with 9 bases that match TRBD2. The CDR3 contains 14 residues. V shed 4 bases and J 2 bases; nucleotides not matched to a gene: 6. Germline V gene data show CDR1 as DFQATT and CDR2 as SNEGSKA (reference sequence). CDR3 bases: TGCAGTGCTAACGGAGCGGGAGGACCCTACGAGCAGTACTTC. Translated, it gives CSANGAGGPYEQYF.

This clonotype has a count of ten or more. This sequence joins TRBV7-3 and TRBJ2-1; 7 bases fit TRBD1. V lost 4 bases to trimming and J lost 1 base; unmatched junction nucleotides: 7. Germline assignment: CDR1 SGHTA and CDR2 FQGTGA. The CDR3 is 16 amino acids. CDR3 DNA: TGTGCCAGCAGCTCCGAGGGGGCGGTATCCTACAATGAGCAGTTCTTC. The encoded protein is CASSSEGAVSYNEQFF.

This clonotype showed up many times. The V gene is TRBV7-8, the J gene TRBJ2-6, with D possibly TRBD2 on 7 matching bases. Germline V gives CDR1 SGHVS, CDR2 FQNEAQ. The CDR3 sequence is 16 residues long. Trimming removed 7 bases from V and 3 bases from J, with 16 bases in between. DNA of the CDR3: TGTGCCAGCAACCCCGCGGGGGCGCTTGGGGCCAACGTCCTGACTTTC. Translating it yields CASNPAGALGANVLTF.

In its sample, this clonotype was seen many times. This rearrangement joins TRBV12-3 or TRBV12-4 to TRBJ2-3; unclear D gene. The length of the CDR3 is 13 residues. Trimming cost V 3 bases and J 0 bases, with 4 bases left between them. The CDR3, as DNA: TGTGCCAGCAGTTTGCTTAGCACAGATACGCAGTATTTT. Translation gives CASSLLSTDTQYF.

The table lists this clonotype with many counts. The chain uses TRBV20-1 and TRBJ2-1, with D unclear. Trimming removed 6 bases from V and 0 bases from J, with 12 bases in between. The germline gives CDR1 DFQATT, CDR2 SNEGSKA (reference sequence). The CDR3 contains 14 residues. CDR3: CSAPGWSSYNEQFF. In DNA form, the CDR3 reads TGCAGTGCCCCCGGCTGGAGCTCCTACAATGAGCAGTTCTTC.

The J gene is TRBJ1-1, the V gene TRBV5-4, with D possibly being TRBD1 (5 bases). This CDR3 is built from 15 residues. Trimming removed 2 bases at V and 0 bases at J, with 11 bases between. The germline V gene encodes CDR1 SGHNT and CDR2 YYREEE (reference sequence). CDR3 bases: TGTGCCAGCAGCTTAGACAGTGTCATGAACACTGAAGCTTTCTTT. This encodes CASSLDSVMNTEAFF.

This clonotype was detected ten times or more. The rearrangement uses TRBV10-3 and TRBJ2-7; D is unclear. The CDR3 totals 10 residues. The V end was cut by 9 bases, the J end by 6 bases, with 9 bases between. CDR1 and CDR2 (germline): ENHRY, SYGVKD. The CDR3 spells CAIRKGEQYF. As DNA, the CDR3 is TGTGCCATTCGTAAGGGCGAGCAGTACTTC.

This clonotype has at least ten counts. This CDR3 reads CASSLRTPGRGGFGTEAFF. The CDR3 DNA follows: TGTGCCAGCAGCTTACGTACCCCCGGCAGGGGGGGTTTCGGAACTGAAGCTTTCTTT. The chain employs TRBV11-2 and TRBJ1-1; 7 bases map to TRBD1. Germline CDR1 and CDR2: SGHAT and FQNNGV. The CDR3 has 19 residues. The V gene end was trimmed by 2 bases and the J gene end by 5 bases; junction bases not matched to a gene: 20.

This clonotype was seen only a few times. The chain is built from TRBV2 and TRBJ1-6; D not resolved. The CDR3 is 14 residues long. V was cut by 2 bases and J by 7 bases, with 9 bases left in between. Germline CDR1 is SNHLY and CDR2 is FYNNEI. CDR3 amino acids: CASSESHQNSPLHF. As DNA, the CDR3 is TGTGCCAGCAGTGAATCACACCAGAATTCACCCCTCCACTTT.

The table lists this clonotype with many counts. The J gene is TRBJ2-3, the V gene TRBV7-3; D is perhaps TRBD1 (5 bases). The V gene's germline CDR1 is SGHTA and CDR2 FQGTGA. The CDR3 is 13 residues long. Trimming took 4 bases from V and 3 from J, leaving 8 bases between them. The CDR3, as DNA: TGTGCCAGCAGCTACCGACAGACAGATACGCAGTATTTT. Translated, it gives CASSYRQTDTQYF. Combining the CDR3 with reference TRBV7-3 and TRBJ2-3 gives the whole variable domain GAGVSQTPSNKVTEKGKYVELRCDPISGHTALYWYRQSLGQGPEFLIYFQGTGAADDSGLPNDRFFAVRPEGSVSTLKIQRTERGDSAVYLCASSYRQTDTQYFGPGTRLTVL.

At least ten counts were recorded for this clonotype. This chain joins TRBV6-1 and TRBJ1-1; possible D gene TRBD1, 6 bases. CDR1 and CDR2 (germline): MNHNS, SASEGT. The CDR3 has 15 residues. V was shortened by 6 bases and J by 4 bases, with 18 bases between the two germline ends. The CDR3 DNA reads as TGTGCCAGCAGGGCCGGGACATGGGGGGTCACTGAAGCTTTCTTT. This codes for CASRAGTWGVTEAFF.

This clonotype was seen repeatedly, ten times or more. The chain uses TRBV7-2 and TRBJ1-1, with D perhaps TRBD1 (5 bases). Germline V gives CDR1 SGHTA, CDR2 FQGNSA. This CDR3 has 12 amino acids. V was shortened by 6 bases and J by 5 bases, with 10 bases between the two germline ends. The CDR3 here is CASSRTTTEAFF. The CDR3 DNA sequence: TGTGCCAGCAGTCGGACAACGACTGAAGCTTTCTTT. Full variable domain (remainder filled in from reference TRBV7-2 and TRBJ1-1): GAGVSQSPSNKVTEKGKDVELRCDPISGHTALYWYRQSLGQGLEFLIYFQGNSAPDKSGLPSDRFSAERTGGSVSTLTIQRTQQEDSAVYLCASSRTTTEAFFGQGTRLTVV.